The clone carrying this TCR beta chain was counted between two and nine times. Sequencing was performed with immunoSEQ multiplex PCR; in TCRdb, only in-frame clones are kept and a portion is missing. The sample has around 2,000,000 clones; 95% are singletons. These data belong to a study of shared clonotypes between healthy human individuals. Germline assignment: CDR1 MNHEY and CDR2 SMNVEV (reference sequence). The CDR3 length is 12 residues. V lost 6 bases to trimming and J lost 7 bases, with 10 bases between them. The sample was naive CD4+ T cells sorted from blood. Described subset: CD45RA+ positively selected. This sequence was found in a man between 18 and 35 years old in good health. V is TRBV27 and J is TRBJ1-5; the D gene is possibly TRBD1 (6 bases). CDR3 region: CASRTTGQPQHF. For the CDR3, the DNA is TGTGCCAGCAGAACGACAGGACAGCCCCAGCATTTT.